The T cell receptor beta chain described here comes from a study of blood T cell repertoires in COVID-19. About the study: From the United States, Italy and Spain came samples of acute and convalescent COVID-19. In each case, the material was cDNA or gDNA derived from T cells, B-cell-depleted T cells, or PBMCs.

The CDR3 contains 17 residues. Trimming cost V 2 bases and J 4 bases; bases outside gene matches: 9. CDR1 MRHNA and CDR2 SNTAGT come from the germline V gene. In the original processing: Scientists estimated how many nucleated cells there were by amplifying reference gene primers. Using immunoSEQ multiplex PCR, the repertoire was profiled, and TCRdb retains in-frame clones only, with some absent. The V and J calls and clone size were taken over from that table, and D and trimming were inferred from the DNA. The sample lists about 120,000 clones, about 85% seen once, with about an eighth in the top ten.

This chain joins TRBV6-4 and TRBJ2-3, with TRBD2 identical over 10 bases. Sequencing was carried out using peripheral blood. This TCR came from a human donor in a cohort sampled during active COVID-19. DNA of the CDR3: TGTGCCAGCAGTGACAGGGCTAGCGGGGGTCGGGCAGATACGCAGTATTTT. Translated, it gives CASSDRASGGRADTQYF.